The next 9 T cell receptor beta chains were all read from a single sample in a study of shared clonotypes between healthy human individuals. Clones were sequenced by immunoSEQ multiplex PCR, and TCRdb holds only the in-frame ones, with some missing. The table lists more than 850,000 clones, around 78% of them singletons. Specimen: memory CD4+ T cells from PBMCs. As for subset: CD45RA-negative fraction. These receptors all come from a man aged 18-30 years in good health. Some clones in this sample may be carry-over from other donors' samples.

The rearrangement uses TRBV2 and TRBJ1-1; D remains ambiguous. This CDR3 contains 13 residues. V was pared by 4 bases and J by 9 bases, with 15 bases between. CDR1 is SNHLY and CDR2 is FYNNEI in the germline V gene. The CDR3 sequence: CASSVGGGQKAFF. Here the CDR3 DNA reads TGTGCCAGCAGTGTTGGAGGAGGTCAAAAAGCTTTCTTT.

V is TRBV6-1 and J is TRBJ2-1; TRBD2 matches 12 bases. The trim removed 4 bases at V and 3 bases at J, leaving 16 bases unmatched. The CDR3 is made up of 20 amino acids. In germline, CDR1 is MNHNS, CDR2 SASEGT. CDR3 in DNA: TGTGCCAGCAGTGGGACCGGGACTAGCGGGCGGGGGAATCTCTACAATGAGCAGTTCTTC. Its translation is CASSGTGTSGRGNLYNEQFF.

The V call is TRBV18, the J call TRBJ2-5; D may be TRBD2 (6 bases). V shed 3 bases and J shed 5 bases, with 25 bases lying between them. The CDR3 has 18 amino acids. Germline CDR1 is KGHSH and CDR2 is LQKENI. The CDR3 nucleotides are TGTGCCAGCTCACCTGGGGATCGGGCTAGCGCCTTTCAGGAGACCCAGTACTTC. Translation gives CASSPGDRASAFQETQYF.

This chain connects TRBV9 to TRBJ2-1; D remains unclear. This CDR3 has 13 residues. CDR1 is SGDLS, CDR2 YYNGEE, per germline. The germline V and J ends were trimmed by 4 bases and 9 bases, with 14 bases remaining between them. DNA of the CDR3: TGTGCCAGCAGCCCCCCGCCCGGAGTTGAGCAGTTCTTC. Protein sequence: CASSPPPGVEQFF. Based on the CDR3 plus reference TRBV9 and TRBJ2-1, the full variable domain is DSGVTQTPKHLITATGQRVTLRCSPRSGDLSVYWYQQSLDQGLQFLIQYYNGEERAKGNILERFSAQQFPDLHSELNLSSLELGDSALYFCASSPPPGVEQFFGPGTRLTVL.

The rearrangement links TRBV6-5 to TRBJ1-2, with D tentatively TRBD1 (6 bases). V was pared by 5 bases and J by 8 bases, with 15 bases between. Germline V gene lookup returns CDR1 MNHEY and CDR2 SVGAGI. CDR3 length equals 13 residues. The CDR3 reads CASSQQGILGYTF. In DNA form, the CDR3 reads TGTGCCAGCAGTCAACAGGGTATTTTGGGCTACACCTTC.

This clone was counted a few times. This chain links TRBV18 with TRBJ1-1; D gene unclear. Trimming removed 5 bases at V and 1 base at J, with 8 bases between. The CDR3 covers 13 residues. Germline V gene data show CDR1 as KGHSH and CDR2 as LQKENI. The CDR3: CASSRHENTEAFF. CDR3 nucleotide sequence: TGTGCCAGCTCAAGACACGAGAACACTGAAGCTTTCTTT.

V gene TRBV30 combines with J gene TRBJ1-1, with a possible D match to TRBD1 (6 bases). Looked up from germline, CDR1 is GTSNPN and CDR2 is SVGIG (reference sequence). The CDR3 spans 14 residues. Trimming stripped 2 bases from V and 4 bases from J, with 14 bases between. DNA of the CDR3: TGTGCCTGGAGTACCACCACAGGGAGCACTGAAGCTTTCTTT. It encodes CAWSTTTGSTEAFF.

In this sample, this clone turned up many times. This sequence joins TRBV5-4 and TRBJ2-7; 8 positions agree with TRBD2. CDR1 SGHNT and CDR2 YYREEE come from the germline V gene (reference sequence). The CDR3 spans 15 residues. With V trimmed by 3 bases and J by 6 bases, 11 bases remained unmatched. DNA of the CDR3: TGTGCCAGCAGCTCGGAGCGGGAGATCGGAAGCGAGCAGTACTTC. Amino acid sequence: CASSSEREIGSEQYF.

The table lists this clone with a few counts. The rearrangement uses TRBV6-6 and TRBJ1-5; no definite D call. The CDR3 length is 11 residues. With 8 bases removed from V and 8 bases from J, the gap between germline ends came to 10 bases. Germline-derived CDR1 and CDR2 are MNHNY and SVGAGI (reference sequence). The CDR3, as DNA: TGTGCCAGCTCGGGCGGGGAGCCCCAGCATTTT. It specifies CASSGGEPQHF.